The 9 T cell receptor beta chains below all came from one sample that was sequenced in a study of response to subunit inactivated influenza vaccine (dated by TCRdb to the late 2010s). The library was produced with RT-PCR. TCRdb lists the instrument as Illumina HiSeq 2500. Using fastp at Q25 and MiXCR, TCRdb reprocessed the public reads and kept productive beta chains. For every CDR3 protein sequence, its rows merge into one entry that carries the most common genes and DNA. Counted in this sample were more than 150,000 distinct CDR3 sequences; about 9% of them appeared once. In total, the top ten clones hold 9.5% to 13% of the sample. The sequences come from non-naive T cells sorted from PBMCs, collected on the day of vaccination. The cell subset or site label for this specimen denotes: memory T cell fraction. The receptors derive from a man between 50 and 59 years old who received an inactivated influenza vaccine. Donor details come from another sample of the same person, matched by shared clones.

There are a few counts of this clonotype. The rearrangement joins TRBV4-1 to TRBJ2-7; 14 bases are shared with TRBD2. With V trimmed by 2 bases and J by 7 bases, 7 bases remained unmatched. Germline values: CDR1 MGHRA, CDR2 YSYEKL. The CDR3 is made up of 16 amino acids. CDR3 bases: TGCGCCAGCAGCCAACTGACGACTAGCGGGAGGGGAGAGCAGTACTTC. It codes for CASSQLTTSGRGEQYF.

This clonotype was picked up many times. The rearrangement joins TRBV29-1 to TRBJ2-1; D is undetermined. V dropped 4 bases and J dropped 7 bases, with 8 bases sitting between them. CDR3 length: 11 amino acids. Germline V gene data show CDR1 as SQVTM and CDR2 as ANQGSEA. CDR3 loop: CSVGRVNEQFF. The DNA for the CDR3 is TGCAGCGTTGGAAGAGTAAATGAGCAGTTCTTC.

In this sample, this clonotype turned up many times. The V gene is TRBV6-5, the J gene TRBJ1-3, with TRBD1 identical over 8 bases. The CDR3 extends over 18 amino acids. V gave up 6 bases and J gave up 0 bases; unmatched junction bases: 13. Germline V gene data show CDR1 as MNHEY and CDR2 as SVGAGI. CDR3: CASSLTSPGGSSGNTIYF. The CDR3 coding sequence is TGTGCCAGCAGCTTAACCAGTCCAGGGGGCAGCTCTGGAAACACCATATATTTT.

A few counts support this clonotype. The chain couples TRBV27 to TRBJ2-5; TRBD1 agrees at 9 bases. V lost 5 bases and J lost 6; bases outside the gene matches: 7. Germline V gene lookup returns CDR1 MNHEY and CDR2 SMNVEV (reference sequence). The CDR3 is 14 residues long. The CDR3 loop reads CASSETGGWQTQYF. CDR3 bases: TGTGCCAGCAGTGAGACAGGGGGTTGGCAGACCCAGTACTTC.

Only a few counts were recorded for this clonotype. The chain joins TRBV6-2 or TRBV6-3 to TRBJ1-1; possibly TRBD1 for D (5 bases). Between the trimmed V and J ends, which lost 2 bases and 4 bases, there was a span of 11 bases. The CDR3 has 14 residues. Germline assignment: CDR1 MNHEY and CDR2 SVGEGT. The CDR3 loop reads CASSYIGGGTEAFF. CDR3 nucleotides: TGTGCCAGCAGTTACATCGGGGGTGGCACTGAAGCTTTCTTT.

Concerning this clonotype itself: One base away lies a much larger clone, so this may be a sequencing read error. The chain couples TRBV20-1 to TRBJ1-6; D is perhaps TRBD1 (5 bases). The CDR3 sequence is 16 residues long. Germline V CDR1 and CDR2: DFQATT, SNEGSKA (reference sequence). The CDR3 DNA is TGCTGTGCTAGAGATCTTCGGCCAGGGCAGCATTCACCCCTCCACTTT. Its protein product is CCARDLRPGQHSPLHF.

The table lists this clonotype with a few counts. The V and J genes are TRBV2 and TRBJ2-7; 7 bases match TRBD1. Germline trimming cut 3 bases from V and 5 bases from J; bases unmatched to any gene: 7. The germline CDR1 and CDR2 sequences are SNHLY and FYNNEI. CDR3 length: 14 amino acids. The chain's CDR3 is CASSDDRVLNEQYF. CDR3 DNA sequence: TGTGCCAGCAGTGATGACAGGGTTTTAAACGAGCAGTACTTC.

This clonotype appeared a few times. The rearrangement uses TRBV28 and TRBJ2-1; D remains unclear. This CDR3 comprises 15 residues. The germline V gene encodes CDR1 MDHEN and CDR2 SYDVKM. V was trimmed by 6 bases and J by 4 bases, leaving 16 bases between them. Here the CDR3 reads CASSPYEQRYNEQFF. The CDR3, as DNA: TGTGCCAGCAGCCCCTACGAGCAGCGTTACAATGAGCAGTTCTTC.

The genes are TRBV6-1 and TRBJ2-1; D remains unclear. The CDR3 runs 13 residues. CDR1 is MNHNS and CDR2 is SASEGT in the germline V gene. V shed 8 bases and J shed 7 bases, with 15 bases lying between them. The CDR3 loop reads CASPRDLGNEQFF. The CDR3 DNA follows: TGTGCCAGCCCTCGCGACTTGGGGAATGAGCAGTTCTTC.